The sequence of this T cell receptor beta chain was determined in a study of breast tumors, draining lymph nodes, adjacent tissues. The germline CDR1 and CDR2 sequences are GTSNPN and SVGIG (reference sequence). V lost 1 base and J lost 8; bases outside the gene matches: 7. The CDR3 spans 14 residues. TCRdb called the multiplex PCR reads again in MiXCR, with one record for every CDR3 protein. The table includes tens of thousands of distinct CDR3 sequences, around 20% detected once. Axillary draining lymph nodes of breast cancer patients supplied the node samples. The V and J genes are TRBV30 and TRBJ1-4; 7 bases agree with TRBD1. The sequencing sample was made of axillary lymph node tissue. This TCR was sampled from a female donor with breast cancer. Some clones in this sample may be carry-over from other donors' samples. The CDR3 DNA reads TGTGCCTGGAGTGGCACGGACAGGCGGGAAAAACTGTTTTTT. It translates to CAWSGTDRREKLFF.